This passage covers 32 T cell receptor beta chains from one sample sequenced in a study of CXCR3-negative and CXCR3-positive naive CD8 T cells. TRB cDNA libraries were made by UMI-labeled 5' RACE. TCRdb re-called the 5' RACE reads, yielding one record per CDR3 amino acid sequence without DNA. This table holds tens of thousands of distinct CDR3 sequences. The sample comprised memory CD8+ T cells from blood. All receptors derive from a human donor in good health. Some clones in this sample may be carry-over from other donors' samples.

The V call is TRBV7-9, the J call TRBJ1-3; without DNA, the TCRdb call of TRBD1 cannot be checked. In germline, CDR1 is SEHNR, CDR2 FQNEAQ (reference sequence). The CDR3 covers 16 residues. The CDR3 spells CASSKWDTSSGNTIYF. The variable domain in full, with the rest retrieved from reference TRBV7-9 and TRBJ1-3, is DTGVSQNPRHKITKRGQNVTFRCDPISEHNRLYWYRQTLGQGPEFLTYFQNEAQLEKSRLLSDRFSAERPKGSFSTLEIQRTEQGDSAMYLCASSKWDTSSGNTIYFGEGSWLTVV.

The CDR3 reads CSARDRRYPYNEQFF. This chain links TRBV20-1 with TRBJ2-1. The CDR3 contains 15 residues. Per the germline V gene, CDR1 is DFQATT and CDR2 is SNEGSKA (reference sequence).

This sequence joins TRBV9 and TRBJ2-3; TCRdb calls TRBD1, which cannot be checked without DNA. This CDR3 region has 16 residues. Germline-derived CDR1 and CDR2 are SGDLS and YYNGEE. The CDR3 loop reads CASSVGNRASTDTQYF. Supplemented by reference TRBV9 and TRBJ2-3, the full variable domain reads DSGVTQTPKHLITATGQRVTLRCSPRSGDLSVYWYQQSLDQGLQFLIQYYNGEERAKGNILERFSAQQFPDLHSELNLSSLELGDSALYFCASSVGNRASTDTQYFGPGTRLTVL.

This chain links TRBV29-1 with TRBJ1-6. Germline CDR1 SQVTM, CDR2 ANQGSEA. The CDR3 spans 13 residues. CDR3: CSVADGYNSPLHF.

V gene TRBV12-3 or TRBV12-4 combines with J gene TRBJ2-5. CDR3 length equals 14 residues. The CDR3 region is CASSLTGHQETQYF.

The chain combines TRBV12-3 or TRBV12-4 with TRBJ2-1. There are 12 residues in the CDR3. CDR3 region: CASTSSQNEQFF.

V usage is TRBV11-2 and J usage is TRBJ2-6. CDR1 is SGHAT and CDR2 is FQNNGV in the germline V gene. This CDR3 has 16 amino acids. CDR3 loop: CASSLDVGSGANVLTF.

The chain employs TRBV6-5 and TRBJ2-1; TCRdb names TRBD2, which stays unverified in the absence of DNA. Germline values: CDR1 MNHEY, CDR2 SVGAGI. The length of the CDR3 is 13 residues. The CDR3 sequence is CAAEAPGGNEQFF.

The rearrangement links TRBV12-3 or TRBV12-4 to TRBJ2-5; TCRdb indicates TRBD1, and absent DNA this call remains unverified. The CDR3 loop spans 17 amino acids. CDR3: CASSAPGTGGYQETQYF.

The CDR3 is CASSRAGELFF. J is TRBJ2-2 and V is TRBV28; checking the TCRdb D call of TRBD1 is not possible without DNA. Germline loops: CDR1 MDHEN, CDR2 SYDVKM. This CDR3 contains 11 residues.

The chain joins TRBV3-1 to TRBJ1-2; TCRdb designates TRBD1, a call that cannot be tested without DNA. Germline V lookup: CDR1 LGHDT, CDR2 YNNKEL (reference sequence). The length of the CDR3 is 14 residues. Here the CDR3 reads CASSQRGRRDGYTF.

V is TRBV6-2 or TRBV6-3 and J is TRBJ2-1; there is no DNA to check the TCRdb D call of TRBD1. This CDR3 has 15 amino acids. CDR1 and CDR2 (germline): MNHEY, SVGEGT. CDR3 sequence: CASSYDGGSYNEQFF.

The chain combines TRBV20-1 with TRBJ2-6; TCRdb gives TRBD1 as the D gene, but with no DNA this cannot be confirmed. CDR3 length: 18 amino acids. The germline CDR1 and CDR2 sequences are DFQATT and SNEGSKA (reference sequence). CDR3 residues: CSASGTGTSSSGANVLTF.

The chain has TRBV29-1 and TRBJ1-2; the D call from TCRdb, TRBD1, cannot be confirmed without DNA. This CDR3 comprises 12 residues. CDR1 is SQVTM and CDR2 is ANQGSEA in the germline V gene. The CDR3 here is CSVDGQGYGYTF.

This sequence joins TRBV12-3 or TRBV12-4 and TRBJ2-1. CDR3 size: 15 residues. CDR3 protein: CASSSSGGSYNEQFF.

The chain employs TRBV5-1 and TRBJ2-1; checking the TCRdb D call of TRBD2 is not possible without DNA. The CDR3 sequence is 17 residues long. Germline V lookup: CDR1 SGHRS, CDR2 YFSETQ. CDR3 sequence reads: CASSWIPSGGVLDEQFF.

The chain employs TRBV7-6 and TRBJ2-5; TCRdb proposes TRBD1, but this gene call is untestable without DNA. The CDR3 length is 14 residues. Germline assignment: CDR1 SGHVS and CDR2 FNYEAQ. The CDR3: CASSLLTGQETQYF.

The chain combines TRBV4-3 with TRBJ2-3; without DNA, the TCRdb call of TRBD1 cannot be checked. Per the germline V gene, CDR1 is LGHNA and CDR2 is YSLEER. The length of the CDR3 is 18 residues. CDR3 residues: CASSQDVGEITFTDTQYF.

This chain links TRBV4-1 with TRBJ2-7; there is no DNA to check the TCRdb D call of TRBD2. In germline, CDR1 is MGHRA, CDR2 YSYEKL. The CDR3 is made up of 16 amino acids. The CDR3 loop is CASSQEGAGGAYEQYF.

The chain links TRBV27 to TRBJ2-1; TCRdb reports TRBD2, a call that lacks DNA to check it against. Germline CDR1 reads MNHEY; CDR2 reads SMNVEV (reference sequence). This CDR3 comprises 15 residues. CDR3 amino acids: CASRFSGALYNEQFF.

V usage is TRBV16 and J usage is TRBJ2-7; TCRdb indicates TRBD2, and absent DNA this call remains unverified. This CDR3 comprises 16 residues. CDR1 and CDR2 from the germline V gene are KGHSY and FQNENV. CDR3 in amino acids: CASSQSHGPIPGEQYF.

V is TRBV7-8 and J is TRBJ1-1; without DNA, the TCRdb call of TRBD1 cannot be checked. CDR1 and CDR2 from the germline V gene are SGHVS and FQNEAQ. CDR3 size: 15 residues. CDR3 loop: CASSSEGGMNTEAFF.

The chain uses TRBV29-1 and TRBJ1-1; TCRdb gives TRBD1 as the D gene, but with no DNA this cannot be confirmed. CDR3 length: 12 amino acids. The germline V gene has CDR1 SQVTM and CDR2 ANQGSEA. The CDR3 sequence is CSVPGGGTEAFF.

The chain is built from TRBV4-1 and TRBJ1-1. The CDR3 totals 15 residues. Per germline, CDR1 MGHRA and CDR2 YSYEKL. The CDR3: CASSQDRFMNTEAFF.

The rearrangement joins TRBV12-3 or TRBV12-4 to TRBJ2-2; TCRdb calls TRBD2, which cannot be checked without DNA. The CDR3 spans 15 residues. This chain's CDR3 is CASSAPDGSPGELFF.

The chain uses TRBV28 and TRBJ2-5; as DNA is missing, the TRBD2 call by TCRdb cannot be tested. This CDR3 is built from 17 residues. Germline assignment: CDR1 MDHEN and CDR2 SYDVKM. The CDR3 here is CASSPSVLAGILETQYF.

The chain links TRBV18 to TRBJ2-1; TCRdb names TRBD1, which stays unverified in the absence of DNA. Germline assignment: CDR1 KGHSH and CDR2 LQKENI. The CDR3 has 16 residues. CDR3 loop: CASSPGGQPTYNEQFF.

The chain carries TRBV10-3 and TRBJ2-3. This CDR3 contains 16 residues. Germline V gene data show CDR1 as ENHRY and CDR2 as SYGVKD. The CDR3 loop is CAISESPRESTDTQYF.

The gene calls are TRBV9 and TRBJ1-1. Germline CDR1 and CDR2: SGDLS and YYNGEE. CDR3 size: 13 residues. This chain's CDR3 is CASRAGTGYEAFF.

The chain is built from TRBV5-1 and TRBJ2-7; absent DNA, TCRdb's TRBD1 call cannot be checked. Germline V lookup: CDR1 SGHRS, CDR2 YFSETQ. The CDR3 runs to 12 residues. The CDR3 protein is CASSPPSYEQYF. The variable domain in full, completed from reference TRBV5-1 and TRBJ2-7, reads KAGVTQTPRYLIKTRGQQVTLSCSPISGHRSVSWYQQTPGQGLQFLFEYFSETQRNKGNFPGRFSGRQFSNSRSEMNVSTLELGDSALYLCASSPPSYEQYFGPGTRLTVT.

V usage is TRBV6-2 or TRBV6-3 and J usage is TRBJ1-1; no DNA is available, so the TRBD1 call from TCRdb remains unchecked. Germline lookup yields CDR1 MNHEY and CDR2 SVGEGT. The CDR3 has 13 residues. The CDR3 loop is CASTQTENTEAFF.

The J gene is TRBJ2-7, the V gene TRBV20-1. CDR1 is DFQATT, CDR2 SNEGSKA, per germline (reference sequence). The CDR3 length is 13 residues. The CDR3 sequence: CSARDLGSYEQYF.